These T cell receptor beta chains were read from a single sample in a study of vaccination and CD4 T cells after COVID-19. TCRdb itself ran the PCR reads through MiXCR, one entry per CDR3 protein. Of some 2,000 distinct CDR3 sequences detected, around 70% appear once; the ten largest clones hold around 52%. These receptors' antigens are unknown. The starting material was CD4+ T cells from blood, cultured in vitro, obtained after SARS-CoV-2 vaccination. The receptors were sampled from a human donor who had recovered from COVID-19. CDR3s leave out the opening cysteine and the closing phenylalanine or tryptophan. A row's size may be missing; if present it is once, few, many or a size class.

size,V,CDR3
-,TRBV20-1,SAKRGGIPNNEQF
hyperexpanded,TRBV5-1,ASRVDRGLETQY
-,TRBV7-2,ASSPRQGTKETQY
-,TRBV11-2,ASSLGFVTEAF
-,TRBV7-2,ASSLSGEGASGYT
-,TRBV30,AWSVQHYEQY
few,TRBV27,ASSSGPGTGEETQY
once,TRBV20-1,SARGVARNTEAF
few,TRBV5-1,ASSFNTGNPYEQY
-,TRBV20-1,SARVSGGDRPQH
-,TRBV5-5,ASSLAGLNYGYT
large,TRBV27,ASSLKAGGRLTEAF
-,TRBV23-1,ASSPVQEVTEAF
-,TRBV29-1,SGGPKNTEAF
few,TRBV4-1,ASSQDGRNEQF
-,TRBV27,ASSGERGETQY
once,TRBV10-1,AGRATSGRVDEQF
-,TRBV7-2,ASSPGTANYGYT
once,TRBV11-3,ASSLARTVFNQPQH
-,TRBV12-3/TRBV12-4,ASSREGSPNYGYT
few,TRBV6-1,ASSEGGPRETQY
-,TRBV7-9,ASSLRDRGEQY
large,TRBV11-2,ASSRDSYYGYT
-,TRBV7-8,ASSFRGAGNTIY
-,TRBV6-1,ASRRGTGPGYGYT
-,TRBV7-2,ASSLGDRVQDTQY
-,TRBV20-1,SARTGTENQPQH
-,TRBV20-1,SARGQGANTGELF
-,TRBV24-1,ATTGWGRPRRGYT
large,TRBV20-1,SAPGGRGTTNEKLF
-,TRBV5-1,ASSTGGVSTDTQY
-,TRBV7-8,ASSWRGTTEAF
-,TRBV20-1,SASVQGWGGTEAF
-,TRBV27,ASSAVLHWRTQY
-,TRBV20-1,SASEGQPQH
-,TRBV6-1,ASSDSQRRGNTEAF
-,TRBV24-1,ATSGDKGLGNTIY
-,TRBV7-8,ASSPPRRYGDEQY
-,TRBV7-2,ASIPTSGSYEQY
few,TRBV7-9,ASSSSGGETQY
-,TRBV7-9,ASSLPVGLEAF
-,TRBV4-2,ASSQELRVDEQY
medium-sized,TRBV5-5,ASSWAPDSQETQY
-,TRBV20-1,SAADRAYYGYT
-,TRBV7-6,ASSSQDRDPYEQY
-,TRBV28,ASSQSGAESLYGYT
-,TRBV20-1,SARAWAGQETQY
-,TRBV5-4,ASSLRTVGQINSPLH
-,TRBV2,ASSSRTGGETQY
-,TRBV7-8,ASSLEGGRSPT